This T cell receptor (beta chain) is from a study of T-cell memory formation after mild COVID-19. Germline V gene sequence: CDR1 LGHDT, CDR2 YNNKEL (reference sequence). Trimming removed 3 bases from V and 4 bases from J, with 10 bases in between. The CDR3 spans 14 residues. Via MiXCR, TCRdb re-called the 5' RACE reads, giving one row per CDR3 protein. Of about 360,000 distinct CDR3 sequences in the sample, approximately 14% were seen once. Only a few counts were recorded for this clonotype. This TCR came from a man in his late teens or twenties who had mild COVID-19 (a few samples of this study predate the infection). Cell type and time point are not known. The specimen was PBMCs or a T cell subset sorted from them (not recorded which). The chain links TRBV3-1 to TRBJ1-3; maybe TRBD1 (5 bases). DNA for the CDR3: TGTGCCAGCAGCCAGTGGAGGGACGGAAACACCATATATTTT. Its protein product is CASSQWRDGNTIYF.